This T cell receptor (beta chain) was found in a study of identical twins' blood T cells. Study findings and constraints: Mainly, cloneset size products determined shared clonotypes, twins included.

Each TCR cDNA library carried sample-specific barcodes on both ends. MiXCR, applied by TCRdb to the 5' RACE reads, yields one record per CDR3 protein. The sample yields a few hundred thousand distinct CDR3 sequences, roughly 30% seen once. The donors were healthy female monozygous twins, three pairs in total. As concerns this clonotype: The antigen is not known.

The sequenced sample consisted of PBMCs. The receptor comes from a woman aged 18-50 years in good health.

CDR3 nucleotide sequence: TGTGCCAGTAAAACAGGGGAGCAGTATGGCTACACCTTC. Encoded protein: CASKTGEQYGYTF. The chain carries TRBV12-3 or TRBV12-4 and TRBJ1-2, with 7 bases matching TRBD1. This CDR3 comprises 13 residues. The J segment lost 5 bases and the V segment lost 9 bases, leaving 9 bases of the junction unmatched.